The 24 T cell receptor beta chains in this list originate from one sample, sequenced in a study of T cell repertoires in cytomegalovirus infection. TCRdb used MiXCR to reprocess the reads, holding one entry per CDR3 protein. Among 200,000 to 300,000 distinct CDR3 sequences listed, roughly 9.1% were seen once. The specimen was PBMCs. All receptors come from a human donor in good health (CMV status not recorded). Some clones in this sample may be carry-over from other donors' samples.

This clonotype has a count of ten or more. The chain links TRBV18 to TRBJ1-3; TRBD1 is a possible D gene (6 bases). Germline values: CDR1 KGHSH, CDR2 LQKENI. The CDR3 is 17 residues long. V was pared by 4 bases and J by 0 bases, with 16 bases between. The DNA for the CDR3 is TGTGCCAGCTCACGTATGGACAGAATACTCTCTGGAAACACCATATATTTT. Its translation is CASSRMDRILSGNTIYF.

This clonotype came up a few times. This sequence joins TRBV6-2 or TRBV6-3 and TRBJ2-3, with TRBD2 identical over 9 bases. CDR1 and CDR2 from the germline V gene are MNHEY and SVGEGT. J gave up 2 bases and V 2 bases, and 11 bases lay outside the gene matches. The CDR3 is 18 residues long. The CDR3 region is CASSYGFWASGNTDTQYF. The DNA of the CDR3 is TGTGCCAGCAGTTACGGATTTTGGGCTAGCGGGAACACAGATACGCAGTATTTT.

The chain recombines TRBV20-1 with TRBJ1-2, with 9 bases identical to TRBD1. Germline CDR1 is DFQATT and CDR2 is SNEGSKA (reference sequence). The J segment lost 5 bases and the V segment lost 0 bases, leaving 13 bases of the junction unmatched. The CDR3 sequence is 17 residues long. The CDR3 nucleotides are TGCAGTGCTAGAGATGGGGACAGGGTATCTTCCTTTTATGGCTACACCTTC. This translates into CSARDGDRVSSFYGYTF.

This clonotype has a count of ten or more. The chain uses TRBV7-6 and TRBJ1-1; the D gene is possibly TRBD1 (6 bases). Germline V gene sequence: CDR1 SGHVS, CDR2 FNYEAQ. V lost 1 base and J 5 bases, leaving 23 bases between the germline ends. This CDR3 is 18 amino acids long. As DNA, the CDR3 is TGTGCCAGCAGCTTAGGTGGGAGTCGTGGGGGCGTACGGACTGAAGCTTTCTTT. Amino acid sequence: CASSLGGSRGGVRTEAFF.

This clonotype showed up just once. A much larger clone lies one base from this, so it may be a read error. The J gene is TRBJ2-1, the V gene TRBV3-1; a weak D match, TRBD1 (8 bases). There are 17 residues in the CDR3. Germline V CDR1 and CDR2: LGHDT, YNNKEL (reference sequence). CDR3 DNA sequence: TGTGCCAGCGGCCAAGATCCGGGGGGACAGGCATCCAATGAGCAGTTCTTC. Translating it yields CASGQDPGGQASNEQFF.

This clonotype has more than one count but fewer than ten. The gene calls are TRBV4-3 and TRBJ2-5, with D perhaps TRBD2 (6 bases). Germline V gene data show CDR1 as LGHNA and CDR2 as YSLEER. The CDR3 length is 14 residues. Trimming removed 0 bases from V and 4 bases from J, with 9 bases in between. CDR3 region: CASSQDGGGETQYF. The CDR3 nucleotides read TGCGCCAGCAGCCAAGATGGGGGAGGAGAGACCCAGTACTTC.

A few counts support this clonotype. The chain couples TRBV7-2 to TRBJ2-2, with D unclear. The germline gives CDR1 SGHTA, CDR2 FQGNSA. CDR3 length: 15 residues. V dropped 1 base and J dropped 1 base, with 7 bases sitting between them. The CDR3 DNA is TGTGCCAGCAGCTTAGTTTCGGGGAACACCGGGGAGCTGTTTTTT. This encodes CASSLVSGNTGELFF.

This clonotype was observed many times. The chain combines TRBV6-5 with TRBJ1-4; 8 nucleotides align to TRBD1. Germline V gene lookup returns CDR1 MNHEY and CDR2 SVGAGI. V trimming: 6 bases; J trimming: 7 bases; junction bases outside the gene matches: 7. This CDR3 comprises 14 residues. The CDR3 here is CASSTDRGREKLFF. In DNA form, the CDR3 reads TGTGCCAGCAGCACAGACAGGGGCCGTGAAAAACTGTTTTTT.

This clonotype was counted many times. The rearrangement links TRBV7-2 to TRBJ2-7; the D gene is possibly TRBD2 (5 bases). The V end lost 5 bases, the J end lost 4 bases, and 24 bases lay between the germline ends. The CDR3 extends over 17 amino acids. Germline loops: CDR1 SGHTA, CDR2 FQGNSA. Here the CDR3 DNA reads TGTGCCAGCAGCCCCTCGGCGACTTTCCTCGGAGGATACGAGCAGTACTTC. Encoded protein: CASSPSATFLGGYEQYF. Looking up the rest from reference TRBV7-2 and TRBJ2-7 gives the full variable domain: GAGVSQSPSNKVTEKGKDVELRCDPISGHTALYWYRQSLGQGLEFLIYFQGNSAPDKSGLPSDRFSAERTGGSVSTLTIQRTQQEDSAVYLCASSPSATFLGGYEQYFGPGTRLTVT.

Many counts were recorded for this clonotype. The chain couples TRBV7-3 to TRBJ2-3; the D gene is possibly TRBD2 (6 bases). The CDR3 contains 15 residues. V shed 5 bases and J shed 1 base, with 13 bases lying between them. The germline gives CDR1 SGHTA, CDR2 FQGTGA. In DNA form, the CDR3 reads TGTGCCAGCAGCCCCGGCTGGGGGGGCACAGATACGCAGTATTTT. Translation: CASSPGWGGTDTQYF.

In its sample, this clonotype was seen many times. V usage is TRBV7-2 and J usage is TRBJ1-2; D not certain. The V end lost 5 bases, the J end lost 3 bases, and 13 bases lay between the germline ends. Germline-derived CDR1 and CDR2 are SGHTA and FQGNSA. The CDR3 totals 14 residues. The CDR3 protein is CASSPTVADYGYTF. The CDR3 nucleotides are TGTGCCAGCAGCCCGACGGTGGCAGACTATGGCTACACCTTC.

CDR3 in amino acids: CSVRGDGAYEQYF. The DNA of the CDR3 is TGCAGCGTACGCGGGGACGGGGCCTACGAGCAGTACTTC. The chain has TRBV29-1 and TRBJ2-7; TRBD2 is a possible D gene (6 bases). This CDR3 has 13 residues. V was clipped by 6 bases and J by 2 bases, with 14 bases between them. CDR1 and CDR2 from the germline V gene are SQVTM and ANQGSEA.

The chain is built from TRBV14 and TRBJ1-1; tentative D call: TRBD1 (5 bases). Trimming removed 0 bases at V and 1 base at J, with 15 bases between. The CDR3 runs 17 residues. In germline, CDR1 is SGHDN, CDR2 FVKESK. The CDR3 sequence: CASSQDRGSPRNTEAFF. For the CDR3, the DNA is TGTGCCAGCAGCCAAGATCGGGGCAGTCCGAGGAACACTGAAGCTTTCTTT.

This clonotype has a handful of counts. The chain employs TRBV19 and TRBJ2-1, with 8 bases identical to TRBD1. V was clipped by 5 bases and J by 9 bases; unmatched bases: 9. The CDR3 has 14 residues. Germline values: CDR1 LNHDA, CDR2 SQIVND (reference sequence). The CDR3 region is CASSRQGAGGEQFF. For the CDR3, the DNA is TGTGCCAGTAGTCGGCAGGGGGCAGGTGGTGAGCAGTTCTTC.

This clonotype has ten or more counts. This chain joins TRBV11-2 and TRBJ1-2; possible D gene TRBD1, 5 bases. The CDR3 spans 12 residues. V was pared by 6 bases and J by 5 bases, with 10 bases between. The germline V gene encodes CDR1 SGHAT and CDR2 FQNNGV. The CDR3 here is CASSQQVYGYTF. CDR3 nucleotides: TGTGCCAGCAGTCAACAGGTTTATGGCTACACCTTC.

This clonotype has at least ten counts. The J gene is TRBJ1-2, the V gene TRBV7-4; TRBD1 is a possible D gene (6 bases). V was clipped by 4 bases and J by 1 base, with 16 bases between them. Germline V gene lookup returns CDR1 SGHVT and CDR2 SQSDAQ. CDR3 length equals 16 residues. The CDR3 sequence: CASSYRDLGVNYGYTF. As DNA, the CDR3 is TGTGCCAGCAGCTACAGGGATTTGGGCGTTAACTATGGCTACACCTTC.

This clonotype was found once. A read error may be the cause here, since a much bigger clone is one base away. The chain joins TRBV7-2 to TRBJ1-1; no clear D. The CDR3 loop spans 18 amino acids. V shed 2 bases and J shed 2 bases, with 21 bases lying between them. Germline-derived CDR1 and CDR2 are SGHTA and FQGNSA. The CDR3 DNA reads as TGTGCCAGCAGCTTAATACTCGGCCAGAGGGTGGTAAACACTGAAGCTTTCTTT. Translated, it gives CASSLILGQRVVNTEAFF.

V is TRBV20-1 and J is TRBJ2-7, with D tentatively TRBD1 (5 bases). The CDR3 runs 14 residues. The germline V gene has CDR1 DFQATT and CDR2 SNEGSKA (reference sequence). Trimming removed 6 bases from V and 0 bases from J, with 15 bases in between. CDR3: CSASRADVSYEQYF. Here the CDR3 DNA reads TGCAGTGCCTCCAGGGCAGACGTCTCCTACGAGCAGTACTTC.

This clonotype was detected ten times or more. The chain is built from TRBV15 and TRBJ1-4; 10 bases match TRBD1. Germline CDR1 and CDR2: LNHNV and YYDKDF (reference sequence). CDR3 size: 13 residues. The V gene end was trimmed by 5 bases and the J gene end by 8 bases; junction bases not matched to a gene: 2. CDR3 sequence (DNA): TGTGCCACCAGCCCGGGACAGGGGGAAAAACTGTTTTTT. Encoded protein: CATSPGQGEKLFF.

CDR3 bases: TGTGCCAGTAGCCAGGGGGCTCTGGGCAATCAGCCCCAGCATTTT. Its protein is CASSQGALGNQPQHF. The chain employs TRBV19 and TRBJ1-5; 8 nucleotides match TRBD1. Per germline, CDR1 LNHDA and CDR2 SQIVND (reference sequence). V was pared by 6 bases and J by 2 bases, with 6 bases of the junction left unmatched. The CDR3 runs 15 residues.

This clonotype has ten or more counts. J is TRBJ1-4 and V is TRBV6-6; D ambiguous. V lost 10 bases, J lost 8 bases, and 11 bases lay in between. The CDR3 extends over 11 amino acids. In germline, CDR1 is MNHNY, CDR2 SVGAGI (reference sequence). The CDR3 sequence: CATLQREKLFF. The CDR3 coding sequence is TGTGCCACCCTTCAGAGGGAAAAACTGTTTTTT.

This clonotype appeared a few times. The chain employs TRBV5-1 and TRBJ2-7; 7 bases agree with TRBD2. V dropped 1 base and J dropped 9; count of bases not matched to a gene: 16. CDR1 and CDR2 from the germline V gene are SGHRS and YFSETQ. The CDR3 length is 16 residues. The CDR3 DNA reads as TGCGCCAGCAGCTTGTTTTTAGGGACTACGACTTTGGGGCAGTACTTC. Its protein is CASSLFLGTTTLGQYF.

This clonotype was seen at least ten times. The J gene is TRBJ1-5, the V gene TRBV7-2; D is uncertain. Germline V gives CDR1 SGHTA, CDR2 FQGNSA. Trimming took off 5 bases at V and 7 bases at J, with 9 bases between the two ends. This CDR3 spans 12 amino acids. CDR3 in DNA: TGTGCCAGCAGCCTAGGGTGGCAGCCCCAGCATTTT. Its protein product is CASSLGWQPQHF. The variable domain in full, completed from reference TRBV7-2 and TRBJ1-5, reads GAGVSQSPSNKVTEKGKDVELRCDPISGHTALYWYRQSLGQGLEFLIYFQGNSAPDKSGLPSDRFSAERTGGSVSTLTIQRTQQEDSAVYLCASSLGWQPQHFGDGTRLSIL.

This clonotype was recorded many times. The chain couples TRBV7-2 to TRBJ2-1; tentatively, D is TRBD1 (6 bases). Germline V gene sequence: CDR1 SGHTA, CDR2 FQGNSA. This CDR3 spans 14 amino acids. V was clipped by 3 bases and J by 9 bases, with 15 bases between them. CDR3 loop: CASSLGAGRGEQFF. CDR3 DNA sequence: TGTGCCAGCAGCTTGGGGGCAGGGAGAGGTGAGCAGTTCTTC.